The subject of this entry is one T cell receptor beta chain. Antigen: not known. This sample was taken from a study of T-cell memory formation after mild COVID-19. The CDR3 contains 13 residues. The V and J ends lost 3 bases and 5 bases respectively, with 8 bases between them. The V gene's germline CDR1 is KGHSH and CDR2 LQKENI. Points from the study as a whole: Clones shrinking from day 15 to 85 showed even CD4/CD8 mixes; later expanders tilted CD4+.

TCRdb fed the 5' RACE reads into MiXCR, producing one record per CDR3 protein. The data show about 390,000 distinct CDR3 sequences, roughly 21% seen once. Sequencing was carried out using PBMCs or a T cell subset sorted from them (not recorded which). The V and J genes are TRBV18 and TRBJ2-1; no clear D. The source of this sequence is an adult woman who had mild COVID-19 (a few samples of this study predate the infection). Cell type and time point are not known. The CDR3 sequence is CASSPLAHNEQFF. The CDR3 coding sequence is TGTGCCAGCTCACCCCTGGCCCACAATGAGCAGTTCTTC.